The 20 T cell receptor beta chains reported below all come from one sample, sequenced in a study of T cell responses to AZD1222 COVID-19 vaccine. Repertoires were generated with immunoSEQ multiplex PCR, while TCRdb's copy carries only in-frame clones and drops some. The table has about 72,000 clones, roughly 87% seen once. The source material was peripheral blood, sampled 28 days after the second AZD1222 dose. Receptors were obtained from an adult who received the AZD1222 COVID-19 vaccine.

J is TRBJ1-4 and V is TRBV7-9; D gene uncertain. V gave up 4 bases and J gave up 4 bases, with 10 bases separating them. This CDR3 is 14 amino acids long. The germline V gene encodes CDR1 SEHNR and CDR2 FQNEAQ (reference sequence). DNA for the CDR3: TGTGCCAGCAGCTCGGATCACCTTAATGAAAAACTGTTTTTT. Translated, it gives CASSSDHLNEKLFF.

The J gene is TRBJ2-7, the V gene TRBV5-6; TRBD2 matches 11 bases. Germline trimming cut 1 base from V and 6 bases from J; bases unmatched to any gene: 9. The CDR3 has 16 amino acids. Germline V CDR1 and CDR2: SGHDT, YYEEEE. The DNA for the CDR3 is TGTGCCAGCAGCTTGTCCATAGGACTAGCGGGTGTCGAGCAGTACTTC. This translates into CASSLSIGLAGVEQYF.

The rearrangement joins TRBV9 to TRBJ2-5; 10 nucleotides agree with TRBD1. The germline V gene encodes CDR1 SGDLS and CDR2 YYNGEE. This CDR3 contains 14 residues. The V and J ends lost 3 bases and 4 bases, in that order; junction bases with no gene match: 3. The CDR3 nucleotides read TGTGCCAGCAGCGGACAGGGGGCTCGAGAGACCCAGTACTTC. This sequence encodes CASSGQGARETQYF.

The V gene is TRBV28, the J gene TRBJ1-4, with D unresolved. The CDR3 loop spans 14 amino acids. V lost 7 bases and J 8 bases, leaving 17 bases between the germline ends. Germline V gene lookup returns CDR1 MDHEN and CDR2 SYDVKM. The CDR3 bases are TGTGCCAGCATGTTTCAGAGGAGTGGAGAAAAACTGTTTTTT. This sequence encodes CASMFQRSGEKLFF.

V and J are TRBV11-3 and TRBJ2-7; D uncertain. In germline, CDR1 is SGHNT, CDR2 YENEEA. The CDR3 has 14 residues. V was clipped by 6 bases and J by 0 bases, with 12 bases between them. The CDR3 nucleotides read TGTGCCAGCAGTAAACAGCGTAGCTCCTACGAGCAGTACTTC. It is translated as CASSKQRSSYEQYF.

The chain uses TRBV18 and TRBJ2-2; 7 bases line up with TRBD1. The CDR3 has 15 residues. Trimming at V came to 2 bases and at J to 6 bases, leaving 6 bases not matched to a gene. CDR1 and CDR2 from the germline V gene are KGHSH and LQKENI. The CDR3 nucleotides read TGTGCCAGCTCACCATCCGGACAGGCGGCCGGGGAGCTGTTTTTT. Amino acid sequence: CASSPSGQAAGELFF.

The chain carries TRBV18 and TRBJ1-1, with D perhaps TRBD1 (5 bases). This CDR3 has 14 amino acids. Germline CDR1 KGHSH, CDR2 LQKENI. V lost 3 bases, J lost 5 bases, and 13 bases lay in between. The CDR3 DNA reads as TGTGCCAGCTCACCGGTCAGGGAAGCAACTGAAGCTTTCTTT. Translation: CASSPVREATEAFF.

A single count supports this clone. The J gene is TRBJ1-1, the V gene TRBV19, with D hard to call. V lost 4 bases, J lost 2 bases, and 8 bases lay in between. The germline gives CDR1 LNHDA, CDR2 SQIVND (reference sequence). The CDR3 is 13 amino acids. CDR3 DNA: TGTGCCAGTAGTACCGCAGCCAACACTGAAGCTTTCTTT. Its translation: CASSTAANTEAFF.

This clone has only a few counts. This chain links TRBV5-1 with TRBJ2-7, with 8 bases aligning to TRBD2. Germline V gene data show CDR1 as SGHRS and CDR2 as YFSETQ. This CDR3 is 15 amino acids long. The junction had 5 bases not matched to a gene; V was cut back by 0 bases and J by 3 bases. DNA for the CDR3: TGCGCCAGCAGCTTGGAGGGGACTAGGAACTACGAGCAGTACTTC. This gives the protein CASSLEGTRNYEQYF.

In DNA form, the CDR3 reads TGTGCCAGCAGCTACGGCACCCCGGGGGCGGGAGATACGCAGTATTTT. Amino acid sequence: CASSYGTPGAGDTQYF. This chain uses TRBV5-4 with TRBJ2-3; D possibly matches TRBD1 or TRBD2 (6 bases each). With 3 bases removed from V and 5 bases from J, the gap between germline ends came to 19 bases. Germline CDR1 SGHNT, CDR2 YYREEE (reference sequence). The CDR3 sequence is 16 residues long.

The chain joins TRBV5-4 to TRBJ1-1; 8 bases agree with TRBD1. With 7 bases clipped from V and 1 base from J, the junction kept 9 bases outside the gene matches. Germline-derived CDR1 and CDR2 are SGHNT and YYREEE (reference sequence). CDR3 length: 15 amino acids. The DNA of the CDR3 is TGTGCCAGCCGACCAGACAGGGGAGGGAACACTGAAGCTTTCTTT. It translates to CASRPDRGGNTEAFF.

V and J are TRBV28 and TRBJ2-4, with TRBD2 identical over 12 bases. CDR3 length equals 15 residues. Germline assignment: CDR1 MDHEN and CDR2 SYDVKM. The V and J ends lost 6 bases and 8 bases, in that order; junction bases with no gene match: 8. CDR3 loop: CASRGTSGLRDIQYF. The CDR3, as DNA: TGTGCCAGCAGGGGGACTAGCGGGCTAAGGGACATTCAGTACTTC.

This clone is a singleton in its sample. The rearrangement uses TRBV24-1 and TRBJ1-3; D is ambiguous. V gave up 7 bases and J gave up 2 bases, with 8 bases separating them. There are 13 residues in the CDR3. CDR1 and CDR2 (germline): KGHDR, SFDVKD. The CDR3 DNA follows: TGTGCCACCAGCCATAACACTGGAAACACCATATATTTT. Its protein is CATSHNTGNTIYF.

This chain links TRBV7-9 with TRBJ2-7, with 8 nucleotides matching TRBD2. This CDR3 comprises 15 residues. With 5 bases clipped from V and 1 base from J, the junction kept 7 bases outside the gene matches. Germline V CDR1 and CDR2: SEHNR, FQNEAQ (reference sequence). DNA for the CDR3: TGTGCCAGCAGCCCTCGGGGGGGGAGTTCCTACGAGCAGTACTTC. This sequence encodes CASSPRGGSSYEQYF.

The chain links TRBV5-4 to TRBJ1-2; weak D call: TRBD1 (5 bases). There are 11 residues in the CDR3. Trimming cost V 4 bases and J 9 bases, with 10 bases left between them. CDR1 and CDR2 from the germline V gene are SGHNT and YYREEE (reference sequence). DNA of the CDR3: TGTGCCAGCAGCGCGGGACGGAGCTACACCTTC. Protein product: CASSAGRSYTF.

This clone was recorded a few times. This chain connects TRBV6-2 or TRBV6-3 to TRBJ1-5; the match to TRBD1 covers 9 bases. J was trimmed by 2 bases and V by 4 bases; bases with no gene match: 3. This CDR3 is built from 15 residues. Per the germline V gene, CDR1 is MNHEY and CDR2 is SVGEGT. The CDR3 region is CASSSGQGGNQPQHF. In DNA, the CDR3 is TGTGCCAGCAGTTCGGGACAGGGTGGCAATCAGCCCCAGCATTTT.

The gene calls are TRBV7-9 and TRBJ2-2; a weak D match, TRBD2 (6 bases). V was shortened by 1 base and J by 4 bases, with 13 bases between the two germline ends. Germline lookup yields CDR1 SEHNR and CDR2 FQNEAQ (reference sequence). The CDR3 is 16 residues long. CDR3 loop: CASSLEGTSPTGELFF. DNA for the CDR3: TGTGCCAGCAGCTTAGAGGGGACTTCTCCCACCGGGGAGCTGTTTTTT.

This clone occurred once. In nucleotides, the CDR3 is TGTGCCAGCAGCTTAGGAGTGGGACAGGGTTCCTACGAGCAGTACTTC. Translation gives CASSLGVGQGSYEQYF. This chain links TRBV7-8 with TRBJ2-7, with TRBD1 identical over 9 bases. V shed 1 base and J 1 base; nucleotides not matched to a gene: 5. The CDR3 spans 16 residues. From germline, CDR1 is SGHVS and CDR2 FQNEAQ.

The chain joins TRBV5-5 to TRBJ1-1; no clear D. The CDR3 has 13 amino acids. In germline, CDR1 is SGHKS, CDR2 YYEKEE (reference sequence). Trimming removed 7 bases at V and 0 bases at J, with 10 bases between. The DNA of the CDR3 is TGTGCCAGCCGAACAGAGATGAACACTGAAGCTTTCTTT. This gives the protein CASRTEMNTEAFF.

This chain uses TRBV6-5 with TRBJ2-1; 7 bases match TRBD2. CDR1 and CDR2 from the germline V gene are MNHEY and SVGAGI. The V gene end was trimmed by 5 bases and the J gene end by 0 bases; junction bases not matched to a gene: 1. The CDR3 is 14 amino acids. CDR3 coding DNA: TGTGCCAGCAGTCTAGCGGACTCCTACAATGAGCAGTTCTTC. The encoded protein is CASSLADSYNEQFF.